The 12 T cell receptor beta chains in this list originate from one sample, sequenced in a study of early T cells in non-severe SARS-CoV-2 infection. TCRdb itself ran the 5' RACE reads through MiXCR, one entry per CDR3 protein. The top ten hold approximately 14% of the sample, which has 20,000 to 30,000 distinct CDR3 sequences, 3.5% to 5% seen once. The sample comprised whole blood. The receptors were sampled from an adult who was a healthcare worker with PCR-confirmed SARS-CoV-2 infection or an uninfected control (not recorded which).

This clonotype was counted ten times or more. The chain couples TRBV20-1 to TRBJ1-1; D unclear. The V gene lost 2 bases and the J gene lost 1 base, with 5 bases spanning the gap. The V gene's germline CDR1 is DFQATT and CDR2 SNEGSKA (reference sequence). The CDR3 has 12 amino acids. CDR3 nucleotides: TGCAGTGCTAGACAGTCGAACACTGAAGCTTTCTTT. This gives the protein CSARQSNTEAFF.

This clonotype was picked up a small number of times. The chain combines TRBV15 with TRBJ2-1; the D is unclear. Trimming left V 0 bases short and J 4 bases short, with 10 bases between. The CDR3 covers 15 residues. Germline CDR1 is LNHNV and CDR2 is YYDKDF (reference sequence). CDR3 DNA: TGTGCCACCAGCAGAGATCTGTCCGCGTACAATGAGCAGTTCTTC. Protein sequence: CATSRDLSAYNEQFF.

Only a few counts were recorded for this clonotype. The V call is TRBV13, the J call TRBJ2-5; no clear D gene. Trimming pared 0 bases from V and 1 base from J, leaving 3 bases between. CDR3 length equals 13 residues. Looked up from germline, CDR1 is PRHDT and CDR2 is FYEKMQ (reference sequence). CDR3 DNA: TGTGCCAGCAGCTTAGGACTCCAAGAGACCCAGTACTTC. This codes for CASSLGLQETQYF.

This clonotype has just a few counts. CDR3 amino acids: CACTRLQETQYF. In nucleotides, the CDR3 is TGTGCCTGTACCAGATTACAAGAGACCCAGTACTTC. The rearrangement links TRBV2 to TRBJ2-5; D uncertain. Germline values: CDR1 SNHLY, CDR2 FYNNEI. Trimming shortened V by 11 bases and J by 2 bases, and 12 bases separated the two germline ends. The CDR3 totals 12 residues.

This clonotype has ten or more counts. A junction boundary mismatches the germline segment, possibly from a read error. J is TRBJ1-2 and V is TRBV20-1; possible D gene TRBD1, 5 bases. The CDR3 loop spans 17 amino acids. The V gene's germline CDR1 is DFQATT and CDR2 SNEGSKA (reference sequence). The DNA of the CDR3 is TGCAGTGCTACCAATCCCCCGACAGAAAATATTAACTATGGCTATGCCTTC. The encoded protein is CSATNPPTENINYGYAF.

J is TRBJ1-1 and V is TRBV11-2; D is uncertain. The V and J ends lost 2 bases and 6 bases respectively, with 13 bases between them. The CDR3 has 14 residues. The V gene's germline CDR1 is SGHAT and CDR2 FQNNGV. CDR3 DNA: TGTGCCAGCAGCTTACCCCAGGCCGGAGCTGAAGCTTTCTTT. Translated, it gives CASSLPQAGAEAFF.

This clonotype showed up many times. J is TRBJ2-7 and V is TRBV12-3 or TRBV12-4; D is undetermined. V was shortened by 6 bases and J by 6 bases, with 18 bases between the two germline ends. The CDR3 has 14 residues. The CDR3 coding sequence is TGTGCCAGCAGATCCAACCTGATGCGAGGCGAGCAGTACTTC. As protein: CASRSNLMRGEQYF.

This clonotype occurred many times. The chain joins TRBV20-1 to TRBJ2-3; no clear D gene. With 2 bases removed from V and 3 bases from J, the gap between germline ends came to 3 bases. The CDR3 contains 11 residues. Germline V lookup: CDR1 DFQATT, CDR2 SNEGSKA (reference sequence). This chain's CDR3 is CSARRTDTQYF. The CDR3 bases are TGCAGTGCTAGACGGACAGATACGCAGTATTTT.

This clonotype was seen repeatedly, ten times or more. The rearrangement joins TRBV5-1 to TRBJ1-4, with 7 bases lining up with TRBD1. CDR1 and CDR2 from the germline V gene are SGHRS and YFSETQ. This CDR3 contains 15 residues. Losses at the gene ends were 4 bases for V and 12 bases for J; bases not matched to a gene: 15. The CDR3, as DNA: TGCGCCAGCAGCCTCGGACTGACAGGGTTAGGTGAACTGTTTTTT. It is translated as CASSLGLTGLGELFF. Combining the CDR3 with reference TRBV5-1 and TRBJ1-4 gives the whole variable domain KAGVTQTPRYLIKTRGQQVTLSCSPISGHRSVSWYQQTPGQGLQFLFEYFSETQRNKGNFPGRFSGRQFSNSRSEMNVSTLELGDSALYLCASSLGLTGLGELFFGSGTQLSVL.

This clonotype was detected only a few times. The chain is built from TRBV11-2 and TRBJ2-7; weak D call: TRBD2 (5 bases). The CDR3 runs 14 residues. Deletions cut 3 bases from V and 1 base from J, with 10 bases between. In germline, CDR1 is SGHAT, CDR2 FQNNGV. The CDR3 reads CASSFTRTSYEQYF. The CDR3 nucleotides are TGTGCCAGCAGCTTTACTAGAACTTCCTACGAGCAGTACTTC.

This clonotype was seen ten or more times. For the CDR3, the DNA is TGTGCCAGCAGCTTCAGAGCGGGCACGGGCGAGCAGTACTTC. Translating gives CASSFRAGTGEQYF. The chain couples TRBV11-2 to TRBJ2-7; D possibly corresponds to TRBD2 (6 bases). Between the trimmed V and J ends, which lost 3 bases and 6 bases, there was a span of 15 bases. Germline CDR1 and CDR2: SGHAT and FQNNGV. This CDR3 is built from 14 residues.

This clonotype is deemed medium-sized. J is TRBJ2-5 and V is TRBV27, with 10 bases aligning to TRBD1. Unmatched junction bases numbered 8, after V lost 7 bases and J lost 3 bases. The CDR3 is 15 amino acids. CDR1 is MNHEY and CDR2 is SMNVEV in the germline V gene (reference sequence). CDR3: CASKTWDRGEETQYF. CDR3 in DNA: TGTGCCAGCAAAACTTGGGACAGGGGCGAAGAGACCCAGTACTTC.